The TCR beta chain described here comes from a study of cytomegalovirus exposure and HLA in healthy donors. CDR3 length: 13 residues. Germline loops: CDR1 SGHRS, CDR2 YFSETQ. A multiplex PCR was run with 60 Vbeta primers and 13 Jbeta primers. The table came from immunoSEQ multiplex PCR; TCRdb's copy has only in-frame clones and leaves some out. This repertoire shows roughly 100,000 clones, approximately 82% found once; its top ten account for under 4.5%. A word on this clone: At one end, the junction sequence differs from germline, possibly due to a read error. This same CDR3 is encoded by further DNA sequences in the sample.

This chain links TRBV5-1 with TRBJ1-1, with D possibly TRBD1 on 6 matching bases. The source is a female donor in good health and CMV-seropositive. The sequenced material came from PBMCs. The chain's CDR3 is CASSSGVNTEAFF. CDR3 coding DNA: TGTGCCAGCTCATCAGGGGTGAACACTGAAGCTTTCTTT.